This TCR beta chain was recovered during a study of graft-versus-host responses after intestinal transplantation. As for the study in general: All recipients got anti-thymocyte globulin induction, then tacrolimus and steroids for 2 to 4 years.

TCRdb's copy holds only in-frame clones and misses some; the assay was immunoSEQ multiplex PCR. The sample shows more than 50,000 clones, approximately 89% of them seen only once. CDR1 and CDR2 from the germline V gene are SNHLY and FYNNEI. Trimming took 2 bases from V and 10 from J; bases not matched to a gene: 4. The CDR3 length is 14 residues. The chain uses TRBV2 and TRBJ1-6; 8 nucleotides match TRBD1. The source was PBMCs, collected roughly 120 days after intestinal transplantation. The TCR sequence derives from a human patient who received an intestinal transplant, so some T cells may come from the graft donor. In DNA, the CDR3 is TGTGCCAGCAGTGAACAGGGGGCGGGATCACCCCTCCACTTT. The encoded protein is CASSEQGAGSPLHF.